This T cell receptor beta chain was sequenced during a study of blood T cell repertoires in COVID-19. The ends lost 1 base at V and 4 bases at J; junction bases unmatched: 6. This CDR3 has 15 residues. CDR1 is SGHNT, CDR2 YENEEA, per germline. TCRdb's table, derived via immunoSEQ multiplex PCR, lists solely in-frame clones and lacks some. The sample has more than 200,000 clones, 75% to 90% seen once. The clonotype comes from a man younger than 45 with active or convalescent COVID-19. The rearrangement joins TRBV11-3 to TRBJ2-5; 7 bases match TRBD1. Material for sequencing was peripheral blood. This CDR3 reads CASSLGATGVETQYF. As DNA, the CDR3 is TGTGCCAGCAGCTTAGGCGCTACAGGGGTAGAGACCCAGTACTTC.